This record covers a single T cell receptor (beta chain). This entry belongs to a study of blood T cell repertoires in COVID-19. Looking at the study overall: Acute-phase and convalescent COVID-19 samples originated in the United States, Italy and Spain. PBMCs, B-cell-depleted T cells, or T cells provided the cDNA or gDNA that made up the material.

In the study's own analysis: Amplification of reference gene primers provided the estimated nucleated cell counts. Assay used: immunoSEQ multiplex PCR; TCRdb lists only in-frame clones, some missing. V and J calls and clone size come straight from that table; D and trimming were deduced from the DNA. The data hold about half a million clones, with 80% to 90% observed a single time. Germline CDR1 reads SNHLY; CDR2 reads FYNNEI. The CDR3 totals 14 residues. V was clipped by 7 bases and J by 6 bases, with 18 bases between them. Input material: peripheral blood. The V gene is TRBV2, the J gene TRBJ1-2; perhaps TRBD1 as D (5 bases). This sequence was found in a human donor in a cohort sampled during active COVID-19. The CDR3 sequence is CASKGSQGGDGYTF. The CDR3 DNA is TGTGCCAGCAAAGGTAGTCAGGGCGGCGATGGCTACACCTTC.